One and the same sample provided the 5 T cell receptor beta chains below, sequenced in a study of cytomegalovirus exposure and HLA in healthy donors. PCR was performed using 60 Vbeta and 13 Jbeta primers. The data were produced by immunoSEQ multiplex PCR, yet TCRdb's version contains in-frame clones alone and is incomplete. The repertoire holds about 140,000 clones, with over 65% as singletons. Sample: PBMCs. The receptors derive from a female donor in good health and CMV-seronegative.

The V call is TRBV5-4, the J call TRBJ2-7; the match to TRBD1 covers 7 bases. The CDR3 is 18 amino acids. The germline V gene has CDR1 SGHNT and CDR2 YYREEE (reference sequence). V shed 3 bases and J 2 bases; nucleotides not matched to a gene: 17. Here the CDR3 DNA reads TGTGCCAGCAGCTCGTACGTCCCCTCCGGGACAGAAACCTACGAGCAGTACTTC. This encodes CASSSYVPSGTETYEQYF.

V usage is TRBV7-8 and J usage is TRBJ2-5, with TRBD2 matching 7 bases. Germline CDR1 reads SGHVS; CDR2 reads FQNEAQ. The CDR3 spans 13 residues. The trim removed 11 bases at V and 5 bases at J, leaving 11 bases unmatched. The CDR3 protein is CASTRGSRETQYF. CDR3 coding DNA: TGTGCCTCTACCCGCGGGAGTAGGGAGACCCAGTACTTC.

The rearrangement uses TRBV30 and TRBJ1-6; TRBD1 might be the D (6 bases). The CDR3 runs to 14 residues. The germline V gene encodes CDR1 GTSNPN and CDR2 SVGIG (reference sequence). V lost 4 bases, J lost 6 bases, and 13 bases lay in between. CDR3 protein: CAWTLGGGNSPLHF. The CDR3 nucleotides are TGTGCCTGGACCCTAGGGGGGGGTAATTCACCCCTCCACTTT.

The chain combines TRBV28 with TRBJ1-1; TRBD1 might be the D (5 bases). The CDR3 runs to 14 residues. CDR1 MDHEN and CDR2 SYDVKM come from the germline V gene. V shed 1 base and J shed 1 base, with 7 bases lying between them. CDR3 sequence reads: CASSLYGGNTEAFF. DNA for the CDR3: TGTGCCAGCAGTTTATACGGGGGGAACACTGAAGCTTTCTTT.

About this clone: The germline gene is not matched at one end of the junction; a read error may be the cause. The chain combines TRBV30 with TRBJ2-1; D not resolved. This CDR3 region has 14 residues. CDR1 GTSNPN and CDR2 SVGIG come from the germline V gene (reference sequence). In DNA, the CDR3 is TGTGCCTGGAGTTACCAAAGCTCCCACAATGAGCAGTTCTTC. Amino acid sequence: CAWSYQSSHNEQFF.